The 10 T cell receptor beta chains below were found in one sample sequenced in a study of vaccination effects on CD4 cells after COVID-19. Their antigens are not known. ViraFEST expansion of antigen-specific CD4+ T cells with viral peptide pools preceded sequencing. A 10-day culture period preceded the isolation of CD4+ T cells. Method: immunoSEQ multiplex PCR; TCRdb's copy keeps in-frame clones and lacks some. The sample consists of roughly 76,000 clones, approximately 74% of them appearing once. The sequencing here drew on CD4+ T cells from PBMCs cultured with HCoV-229E spike peptides, taken before COVID-19 vaccination. The receptors shown here come from a human donor who received a COVID-19 vaccine.

The chain couples TRBV24-1 to TRBJ2-2, with TRBD1 matching 8 bases. J was trimmed by 6 bases and V by 0 bases; bases with no gene match: 2. The length of the CDR3 is 15 residues. CDR1 KGHDR and CDR2 SFDVKD come from the germline V gene. The CDR3 loop reads CATSDLPGGSGELFF. The CDR3 nucleotides are TGTGCCACCAGTGATTTGCCAGGGGGCTCCGGGGAGCTGTTTTTT.

This clone was seen a few times. The chain has TRBV7-8 and TRBJ1-5; 10 nucleotides match TRBD1. The CDR3 length is 19 residues. CDR1 is SGHVS, CDR2 FQNEAQ, per germline. V lost 2 bases to trimming and J lost 4 bases; unmatched junction nucleotides: 14. CDR3 in amino acids: CASSLWVQRGTGVNQPQHF. CDR3 in DNA: TGTGCCAGCAGCTTATGGGTTCAGCGGGGGACAGGGGTGAATCAGCCCCAGCATTTT.

This clone turned up a few times. The chain carries TRBV5-6 and TRBJ1-6; D unclear. This CDR3 has 15 residues. Germline values: CDR1 SGHDT, CDR2 YYEEEE. The ends were cut back, 5 bases at V and 4 bases at J, with 13 bases in the middle. CDR3 in DNA: TGTGCCAGCAGAGGCCCGGGGAGGTATAATTCACCCCTCCACTTT. It specifies CASRGPGRYNSPLHF.

This rearrangement joins TRBV7-3 to TRBJ1-6, with D hard to call. This CDR3 has 13 residues. Looked up from germline, CDR1 is SGHTA and CDR2 is FQGTGA. Trimming stripped 5 bases from V and 7 bases from J, with 9 bases between. In DNA form, the CDR3 reads TGTGCCAGCAGCCGTGATGAGAATTCACCCCTCCACTTT. Amino acids: CASSRDENSPLHF.

There are a few counts of this clone. This chain uses TRBV3-1 (or the pseudogene TRBV3-2) with TRBJ1-1; D is perhaps TRBD1 (5 bases). The V gene lost 3 bases and the J gene lost 4 bases, with 12 bases spanning the gap. This CDR3 comprises 14 residues. Germline V CDR1 and CDR2: LGHDT, YNNKEL (reference sequence). The CDR3 bases are TGTGCCAGCAGCCAGGTAGGGACTCTCACTGAAGCTTTCTTT. Amino acids: CASSQVGTLTEAFF.

The chain employs TRBV5-5 and TRBJ2-2, with unresolved D. V was clipped by 3 bases and J by 2 bases, with 14 bases between them. Germline CDR1 and CDR2: SGHKS and YYEKEE (reference sequence). The CDR3 is 16 amino acids. CDR3 bases: TGTGCCAGCAGCTCCCCGGCACAGATAAACACCGGGGAGCTGTTTTTT. Encoded protein: CASSSPAQINTGELFF.

V usage is TRBV5-6 and J usage is TRBJ1-6; D remains unclear. The CDR3 spans 17 residues. The ends were cut back, 3 bases at V and 0 bases at J, with 13 bases in the middle. Germline V CDR1 and CDR2: SGHDT, YYEEEE. The CDR3 coding sequence is TGTGCCAGCAGCTACTTCCTCTCAAGCTCCTATAATTCACCCCTCCACTTT. It specifies CASSYFLSSSYNSPLHF.

The gene calls are TRBV24-1 and TRBJ2-7; TRBD1 matches 7 bases. There are 14 residues in the CDR3. Germline V CDR1 and CDR2: KGHDR, SFDVKD. Trimming took 1 base from V and 3 from J; bases not matched to a gene: 2. This CDR3 is CATSDFAGGYEQYV. For the CDR3, the DNA is TGTGCCACCAGTGATTTTGCAGGGGGCTACGAGCAGTACGTC.

The rearrangement joins TRBV11-2 to TRBJ2-3; D not certain. This CDR3 comprises 17 residues. V lost 1 base, J lost 0 bases, and 14 bases lay in between. CDR1 SGHAT and CDR2 FQNNGV come from the germline V gene. The chain's CDR3 is CASSLGVVPTSTDTQYF. CDR3 nucleotides: TGTGCCAGCAGCTTAGGAGTGGTGCCCACTAGCACAGATACGCAGTATTTT.

The rearrangement uses TRBV2 and TRBJ1-3; D uncertain. The V end lost 7 bases, the J end lost 2 bases, and 6 bases lay between the germline ends. CDR1 and CDR2 from the germline V gene are SNHLY and FYNNEI. CDR3 size: 12 residues. DNA for the CDR3: TGTGCCAGCACTCGGACTGGAAACACCATATATTTT. Translating gives CASTRTGNTIYF.